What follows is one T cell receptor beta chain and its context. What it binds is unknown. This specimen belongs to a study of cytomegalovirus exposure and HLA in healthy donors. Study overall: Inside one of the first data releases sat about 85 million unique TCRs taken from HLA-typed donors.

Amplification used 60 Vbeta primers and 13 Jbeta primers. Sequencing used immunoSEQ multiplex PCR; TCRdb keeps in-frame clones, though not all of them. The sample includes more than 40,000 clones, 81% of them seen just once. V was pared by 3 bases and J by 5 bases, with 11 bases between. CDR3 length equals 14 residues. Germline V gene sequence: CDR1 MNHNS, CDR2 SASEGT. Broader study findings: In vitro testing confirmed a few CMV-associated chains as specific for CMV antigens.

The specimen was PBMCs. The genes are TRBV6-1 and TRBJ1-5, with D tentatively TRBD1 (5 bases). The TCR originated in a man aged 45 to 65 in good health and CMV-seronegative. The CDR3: CASSDGGGDQPQHF. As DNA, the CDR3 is TGTGCCAGCAGTGATGGGGGAGGGGATCAGCCCCAGCATTTT.